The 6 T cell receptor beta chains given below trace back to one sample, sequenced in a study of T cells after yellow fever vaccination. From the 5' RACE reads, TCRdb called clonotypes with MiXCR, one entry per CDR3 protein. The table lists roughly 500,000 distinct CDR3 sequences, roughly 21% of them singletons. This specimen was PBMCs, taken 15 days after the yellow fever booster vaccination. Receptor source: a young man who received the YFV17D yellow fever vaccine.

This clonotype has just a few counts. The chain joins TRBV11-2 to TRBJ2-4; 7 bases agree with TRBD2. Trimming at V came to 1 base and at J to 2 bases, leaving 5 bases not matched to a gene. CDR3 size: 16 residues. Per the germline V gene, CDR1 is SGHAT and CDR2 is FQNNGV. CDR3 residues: CASSLVRGRSKNIQYF. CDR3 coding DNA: TGTGCCAGCAGCTTAGTCCGCGGGAGATCCAAAAACATTCAGTACTTC.

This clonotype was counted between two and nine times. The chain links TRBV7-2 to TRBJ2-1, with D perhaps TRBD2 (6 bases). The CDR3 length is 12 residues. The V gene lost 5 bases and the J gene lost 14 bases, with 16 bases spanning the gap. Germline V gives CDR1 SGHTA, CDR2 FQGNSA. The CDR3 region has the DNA TGTGCCAGCAGCCAAGGACGGGAGATGGAGTTCTTC. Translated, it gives CASSQGREMEFF.

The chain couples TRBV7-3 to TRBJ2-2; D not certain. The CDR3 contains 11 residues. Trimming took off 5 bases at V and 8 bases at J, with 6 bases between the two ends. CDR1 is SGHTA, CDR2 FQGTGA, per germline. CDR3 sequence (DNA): TGTGCCAGCAGCGCCGGAGGGGAGCTGTTTTTT. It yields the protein CASSAGGELFF.

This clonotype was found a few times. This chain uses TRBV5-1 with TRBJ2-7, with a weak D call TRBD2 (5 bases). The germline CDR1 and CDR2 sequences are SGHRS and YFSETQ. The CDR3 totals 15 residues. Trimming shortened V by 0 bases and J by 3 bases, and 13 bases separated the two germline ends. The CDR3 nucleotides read TGCGCCAGCAGCTTGGTGGACGGAGGAGACTACGAGCAGTACTTC. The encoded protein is CASSLVDGGDYEQYF.

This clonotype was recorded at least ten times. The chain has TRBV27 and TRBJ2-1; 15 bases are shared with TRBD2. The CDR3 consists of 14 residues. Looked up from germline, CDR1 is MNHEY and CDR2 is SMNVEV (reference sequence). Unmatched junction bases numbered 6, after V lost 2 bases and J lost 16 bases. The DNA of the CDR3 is TGTGCCAGCAGTTTAGGACTAGCGGGAGGGCCTTTATTCTTC. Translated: CASSLGLAGGPLFF.

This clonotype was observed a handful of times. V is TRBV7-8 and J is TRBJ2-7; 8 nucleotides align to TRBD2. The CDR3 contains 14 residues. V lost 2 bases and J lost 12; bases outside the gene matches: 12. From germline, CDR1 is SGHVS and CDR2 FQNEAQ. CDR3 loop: CASSLTSGTREVYF. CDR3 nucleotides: TGTGCCAGCAGCTTAACTAGCGGAACTAGGGAGGTGTACTTC.